These T cell receptor beta chains were read from a single sample in a study of shared clonotypes between healthy human individuals. Profiled with immunoSEQ multiplex PCR; TCRdb holds only in-frame clones, not every one. Altogether 1.5 million to 2.5 million clones are present, about 95% being singletons, with the ten largest covering roughly 1.2%. The specimen was naive CD8+ T cells sorted from blood. The origin of the receptors is a young man in good health. Each CDR3 is given with its conserved first and last residue. A D gene is named only where the DNA matches it firmly. Clone size is stated in some rows and not others, as once, few, many or a class when expanded.

D	V	J	size	CDR3	DNA
TRBD1	TRBV28	TRBJ2-7	-	CASSLRPAGGAYEQYF	TGTGCCAGCAGTTTACGGCCCGCAGGGGGTGCCTACGAGCAGTACTTC
-	TRBV10-3	TRBJ1-3	once	CATVEGDSGNTIYF	TGTGCCACCGTTGAGGGGGACTCTGGAAACACCATATATTTT
-	TRBV11-2	TRBJ1-1	-	CASSLDLPGLNTEAFF	TGTGCCAGCAGCTTAGATCTCCCTGGGTTAAACACTGAAGCTTTCTTT
-	TRBV6-5	TRBJ2-1	-	CASSAPGVRVNEQFF	TGTGCCAGCAGCGCCCCGGGTGTGCGGGTTAATGAGCAGTTCTTC
-	TRBV28	TRBJ2-7	-	CASSFRQPGEQYF	TGTGCCAGCAGCTTTAGGCAACCCGGCGAGCAGTACTTC
-	TRBV19	TRBJ2-2	-	CASSRLATGELFF	TGTGCCAGTAGCCGCCTAGCGACCGGGGAGCTGTTTTTT
TRBD1	TRBV5-4	TRBJ2-5	once	CASSLLGGTETQYF	TGTGCCAGCAGCTTGTTAGGGGGCACGGAGACCCAGTACTTC
-	TRBV7-9	TRBJ2-2	-	CASSLEGELFF	TGTGCCAGCAGCTTAGAGGGGGAGCTGTTTTTT
-	TRBV27	TRBJ2-7	-	CASSLRGGYEQYF	TGTGCCAGCAGCCTCAGGGGGGGCTACGAGCAGTACTTC
-	TRBV28	TRBJ2-7	-	CASSLVGSVSSKFYEQYF	TGTGCCAGCAGTTTGGTGGGTTCCGTTTCCAGTAAGTTCTACGAGCAGTACTTC
-	TRBV19	TRBJ1-1	-	CASSLDPGGTEAFF	TGTGCCAGTAGCCTTGACCCGGGAGGCACTGAAGCTTTCTTT
-	TRBV4-3	TRBJ1-1	-	CASSQLIDSPENAEAFF	TGCGCCAGCAGCCAATTAATAGACAGCCCGGAGAACGCTGAAGCTTTCTTT
TRBD2	TRBV7-9	TRBJ2-5	-	CASSRRGGQETQYF	TGTGCCAGCAGCCGGCGGGGGGGCCAAGAGACCCAGTACTTC
TRBD1	TRBV4-1	TRBJ1-2	-	CASSQVYGQGDYGYTF	TGCGCCAGCAGCCAAGTCTATGGACAGGGGGACTATGGCTACACCTTC
TRBD2	TRBV9	TRBJ2-5	-	CASSVGLAGLRETQYF	TGTGCCAGCAGCGTAGGCCTAGCGGGGTTGAGGGAGACCCAGTACTTC
-	TRBV4-1	TRBJ2-7	-	CASSPQIGGSSYEQYF	TGCGCCAGCAGCCCCCAGATCGGGGGAAGCTCCTACGAGCAGTACTTC
TRBD2	TRBV28	TRBJ2-3	-	CASSALSAGGTDTQYF	TGTGCCAGCAGTGCCCTTTCTGCGGGAGGCACAGATACGCAGTATTTT
TRBD2	TRBV4-1	TRBJ2-1	-	CASSQYTSGTSYNEQFF	TGCGCCAGCAGCCAGTACACTAGCGGGACGTCCTACAATGAGCAGTTCTTC
-	TRBV30	TRBJ2-7	-	CAWSVSVGEQYF	TGTGCCTGGAGTGTATCCGTTGGGGAGCAGTACTTC
-	TRBV7-9	TRBJ2-1	-	CASSLDPTETNEQFF	TGTGCCAGCAGCTTGGATCCGACAGAAACCAATGAGCAGTTCTTC
TRBD2	TRBV7-8	TRBJ2-1	-	CASSVSGNLWNEQFF	TGTGCCAGCAGCGTAAGCGGGAACTTATGGAATGAGCAGTTCTTC
-	TRBV28	TRBJ2-5	once	CASSRSPTLVAETQYF	TGTGCCAGCAGCCGGAGCCCAACCCTTGTAGCAGAGACCCAGTACTTC
TRBD1	TRBV2	TRBJ1-3	-	CASSEAGGQGPGNTIYF	TGTGCCAGCAGTGAAGCTGGGGGACAGGGTCCGGGAAACACCATATATTTT
-	TRBV10-3	TRBJ2-7	-	CAISESGEGGREQYF	TGTGCCATCAGTGAGTCGGGCGAGGGGGGCCGCGAGCAGTACTTC
-	TRBV6-1	TRBJ1-2	once	CASREWAGLDYGYTF	TGTGCCAGCAGGGAATGGGCAGGACTGGACTATGGCTACACCTTC
-	TRBV5-4	TRBJ2-7	-	CASSFPGGGIPYEQYF	TGTGCCAGCAGCTTCCCAGGAGGAGGGATTCCCTACGAGCAGTACTTC
TRBD1	TRBV19	TRBJ1-6	once	CATSLTGMSSPLHF	TGTGCCACCTCCCTGACAGGGATGAGTTCACCCCTCCACTTT
-	TRBV5-6	TRBJ2-3	once	CASSFGHSTDTQYF	TGTGCCAGCAGCTTCGGTCACAGCACAGATACGCAGTATTTT
-	TRBV19	TRBJ1-1	-	CASSIGAGDTEAFF	TGTGCCAGTAGCATAGGGGCAGGTGACACTGAAGCTTTCTTT
-	TRBV27	TRBJ2-7	-	CASSPGENPYEQYF	TGTGCCAGCAGCCCCGGGGAGAATCCCTACGAGCAGTACTTC
-	TRBV7-9	TRBJ2-7	-	CASSPVASYEQYF	TGTGCCAGCAGCCCCGTGGCCTCCTACGAGCAGTACTTC
-	TRBV30	TRBJ2-7	-	CAWSLAYEQYF	TGTGCCTGGAGTCTAGCGTACGAGCAGTACTTC
-	TRBV4-3	TRBJ2-1	-	CASSQDRRSYNEQFF	TGCGCCAGCAGCCAAGATAGACGCTCCTACAATGAGCAGTTCTTC
TRBD2	TRBV7-2	TRBJ2-1	-	CASSSPPSGAYNEQFF	TGTGCCAGCAGCTCTCCCCCTAGCGGGGCTTACAATGAGCAGTTCTTC
-	TRBV7-2	TRBJ1-1	-	CASRSAGDTEAFF	TGTGCCAGCAGGTCCGCAGGGGATACTGAAGCTTTCTTT
-	TRBV29-1	TRBJ2-7	-	CSVEDAGDYEQYF	TGCAGCGTTGAAGATGCAGGGGACTACGAGCAGTACTTC
TRBD2	TRBV11-2	TRBJ2-3	-	CASSSFLAGLGDTQYF	TGTGCCAGCAGCTCGTTCCTAGCGGGCCTTGGGGATACGCAGTATTTT
TRBD2	TRBV2	TRBJ2-1	-	CASWAGGPNEQFF	TGTGCCAGCTGGGCGGGGGGCCCGAATGAGCAGTTCTTC
TRBD1	TRBV2	TRBJ2-2	-	CASRLGQGFDTGELFF	TGTGCCAGCAGACTCGGACAGGGCTTCGACACCGGGGAGCTGTTTTTT
TRBD2	TRBV7-6	TRBJ2-7	-	CASSSTSGVEQYF	TGTGCCAGCAGCTCCACTAGCGGGGTCGAGCAGTACTTC
-	TRBV7-9	TRBJ2-2	-	CASSLEGTPNTGELFF	TGTGCCAGCAGCTTAGAAGGCACACCGAACACCGGGGAGCTGTTTTTT
-	TRBV6-6	TRBJ1-1	-	CASSYSSGLAEAFF	TGTGCCAGCAGTTACTCGTCAGGGCTCGCTGAAGCTTTCTTT
-	TRBV6-5	TRBJ1-1	-	CASSYSRQNGEAFF	TGTGCCAGCAGTTACTCGAGACAGAACGGAGAAGCTTTCTTT
TRBD2	TRBV29-1	TRBJ2-7	-	CSVAISGKGVYEQYF	TGCAGCGTTGCTATTAGCGGGAAAGGTGTTTACGAGCAGTACTTC
-	TRBV28	TRBJ1-6	-	CASRRTAVSGSPLHF	TGTGCCAGCAGGCGGACAGCCGTTTCTGGTTCACCCCTCCACTTT
TRBD1	TRBV15	TRBJ1-1	-	CATTSGGNTEAFF	TGTGCCACCACCTCAGGGGGGAACACTGAAGCTTTCTTT